A single sample is the source of the 10 T cell receptor beta chains below, sequenced in a study of cytomegalovirus exposure and HLA in healthy donors. Produced via immunoSEQ multiplex PCR; TCRdb's table is partial and in-frame only. This table holds roughly 150,000 clones, less than 90% found once. The sequenced sample was PBMCs. All receptors come from a woman under 30 in good health and CMV-seropositive.

The V and J genes are TRBV19 and TRBJ2-2; D might be TRBD2 (6 bases). Germline lookup yields CDR1 LNHDA and CDR2 SQIVND (reference sequence). Trimming pared 5 bases from V and 7 bases from J, leaving 11 bases between. The CDR3 sequence is 13 residues long. The DNA for the CDR3 is TGTGCCAGTAGTGGGGAGGTCCACGGGGAGCTGTTTTTT. Residues: CASSGEVHGELFF.

The CDR3 bases are TGTGCCAGCAGCCAATCAGGGGACAGCGGGAGAGGAACGCAGTATTTT. Translating it yields CASSQSGDSGRGTQYF. This chain connects TRBV9 to TRBJ2-3, with a tentative D call TRBD2 (8 bases). The CDR3 consists of 16 residues. The germline gives CDR1 SGDLS, CDR2 YYNGEE. V dropped 4 bases and J dropped 9 bases, with 24 bases sitting between them.

The chain carries TRBV7-9 and TRBJ2-7, with D uncertain. V was cut by 5 bases and J by 6 bases, with 14 bases left in between. This CDR3 spans 13 amino acids. In germline, CDR1 is SEHNR, CDR2 FQNEAQ (reference sequence). The CDR3 DNA reads TGTGCCAGCAGCCTTGGGTGGGCCGCCGAGCAGTACTTC. This sequence encodes CASSLGWAAEQYF.

The CDR3 loop reads CASSGYTNEKLFF. The CDR3 nucleotides are TGTGCCAGCAGCGGGTATACTAATGAAAAACTGTTTTTT. The chain joins TRBV6-5 to TRBJ1-4, with no clear D. Germline CDR1 reads MNHEY; CDR2 reads SVGAGI. This CDR3 is 13 amino acids long. Trimming stripped 6 bases from V and 2 bases from J, with 7 bases between.

This clone was seen a handful of times. The chain is built from TRBV6-5 and TRBJ2-2; 9 nucleotides align to TRBD1. The germline gives CDR1 MNHEY, CDR2 SVGAGI. The J segment lost 7 bases and the V segment lost 5 bases, leaving 5 bases of the junction unmatched. The CDR3 has 14 amino acids. The CDR3 DNA is TGTGCCAGCAGTCGACAGGGGGATGTCGGGGAGCTGTTTTTT. Translated: CASSRQGDVGELFF.

In this sample, this clone turned up a few times. This rearrangement joins TRBV6-1 to TRBJ2-3; TRBD2 matches 9 bases. Germline trimming cut 3 bases from V and 1 base from J; bases unmatched to any gene: 2. The CDR3 has 15 residues. Germline CDR1 and CDR2: MNHNS and SASEGT. CDR3 nucleotides: TGTGCCAGCAGTGACGTAGCGGGAGGCACAGATACGCAGTATTTT. Translating it yields CASSDVAGGTDTQYF.

This clone was observed a single time. This chain links TRBV6-1 with TRBJ1-3; D remains ambiguous. V was trimmed by 6 bases and J by 1 base, leaving 4 bases between them. The germline CDR1 and CDR2 sequences are MNHNS and SASEGT. The CDR3 is 12 residues long. CDR3 in DNA: TGTGCCAGCAGCCTTTCTGGAAACACCATATATTTT. It is translated as CASSLSGNTIYF.

As to this clone: The same CDR3 arises from other DNA sequences in this sample as well. The rearrangement uses TRBV9 and TRBJ2-5, with TRBD1 as a possible D gene (6 bases). Germline values: CDR1 SGDLS, CDR2 YYNGEE. The V end was cut by 0 bases, the J end by 4 bases, with 7 bases between. The CDR3 sequence is 13 residues long. The CDR3: CASSVGRGETQYF. The CDR3 DNA follows: TGTGCCAGCAGCGTAGGCAGGGGAGAGACCCAGTACTTC.

The V gene is TRBV19, the J gene TRBJ2-1, with TRBD2 as a possible D gene (5 bases). Germline values: CDR1 LNHDA, CDR2 SQIVND (reference sequence). Trimming took off 5 bases at V and 7 bases at J, with 9 bases between the two ends. This CDR3 region has 12 residues. CDR3 sequence reads: CASSWKRNEQFF. DNA for the CDR3: TGTGCCAGTAGTTGGAAGCGGAATGAGCAGTTCTTC.

This clone was found once. V gene TRBV5-6 combines with J gene TRBJ2-7; 7 bases map to TRBD1. CDR1 is SGHDT and CDR2 is YYEEEE in the germline V gene. V shed 1 base, J shed 0 bases, and the junction held 1 base outside the gene matches. The CDR3 length is 14 residues. CDR3 sequence (DNA): TGTGCCAGCAGCTTGAACAGGGGCTCCTACGAGCAGTACTTC. Translating gives CASSLNRGSYEQYF.